Included here is one T cell receptor (beta chain) sequence, with context. Its matching antigen is unknown. TCRdb re-called the reads with MiXCR, one entry per CDR3 protein. The sample consists of some 590,000 distinct CDR3 sequences, approximately 40% of them appearing once. The sample is drawn from a study of T cell repertoires in cytomegalovirus infection. Study background: CMV epitopes used comprised recently identified HLA-C-restricted ones and well-studied HLA-B-restricted ones. Indications of both CMV infection and matching HLA type were provided by public TCR beta signatures.

This CDR3 comprises 13 residues. The ends were cut back, 3 bases at V and 5 bases at J, with 10 bases in the middle. CDR1 is SGHTA, CDR2 FQGNSA, per germline. General observations from the study: Dominating the ex vivo response were HLA-C-restricted CMV-specific TCR beta clonotypes.

The source of this sequence is a human donor in good health (CMV status not recorded). Some clones in this sample may be carry-over from other donors' samples. Source: cultured PBMCs, taken from culture after CMV antigen stimulation. This chain connects TRBV7-2 to TRBJ1-1; perhaps TRBD1 as D (5 bases). CDR3 bases: TGTGCCAGCAGCTTTGGCAGGGAGACTGAAGCTTTCTTT. Translating gives CASSFGRETEAFF.